This paragraph reports one T cell receptor beta chain. Its antigen is unidentified. The germline V gene encodes CDR1 MDHEN and CDR2 SYDVKM. The J segment lost 14 bases and the V segment lost 2 bases, leaving 17 bases of the junction unmatched. This CDR3 has 15 residues. This sample was taken from a study of cytomegalovirus exposure and HLA in healthy donors. Broader study findings: Many donors carried some public TCRs, although rarity characterized most TCR sequences. A few CMV-associated chains were confirmed in vitro to be specific for CMV antigens. High specificity and sensitivity for cytomegalovirus status were reported for the classifier.

Assay used: immunoSEQ multiplex PCR; TCRdb lists only in-frame clones, some missing. The data contain about 120,000 clones, about 91% of them singletons. The V call is TRBV28, the J call TRBJ1-2, with 7 positions matching TRBD1. The sequencing input was PBMCs. The receptor was isolated from a man aged 18 to 29 in good health and CMV-seronegative. CDR3 protein: CASSLKYKTRVRGTF. In DNA form, the CDR3 reads TGTGCCAGCAGTTTAAAATATAAGACCCGTGTCAGGGGGACCTTC.